The entry below describes one T cell receptor (beta chain). As yet, its antigen is unknown. This specimen comes from a study of shared clonotypes between healthy human individuals. Study as a whole: For every donor, three CD4 naive, three CD4 memory, two CD8 naive and one CD8 memory plates were used. Overall study results and limits: Clonotypes shared by all four donors outscored non-shared clonotypes in generation probability. Naive subsets tended to show greater estimated richness than memory subsets.

A deep-level run was used for the assay. Repertoires were generated with immunoSEQ multiplex PCR, while TCRdb's copy carries only in-frame clones and drops some. The sample consists of over 2 million clones, approximately 90% of them appearing once. The CDR3 sequence is 19 residues long. Germline V gives CDR1 KGHSH, CDR2 LQKENI. With 2 bases clipped from V and 2 bases from J, the junction kept 9 bases outside the gene matches. V gene TRBV18 combines with J gene TRBJ2-6, with 10 nucleotides matching TRBD2. Sample: naive CD4+ T cells from PBMCs. The subset here: CD45RA+ positively selected. The sequence derives from a man between 18 and 35 years old in good health. Some clones in this sample may be carry-over from other donors' samples. CDR3 coding DNA: TGTGCCAGCTCACCAAGCCTAGCGGGAGAGGGTGCTGGGGCCAACGTCCTGACTTTC. Translating gives CASSPSLAGEGAGANVLTF.